This TCR beta chain was retrieved from a study of shared clonotypes between healthy human individuals. Across the whole study: The study drew on a couple of women and a few men aged 18 to 49 as donors. The study's findings and limits: Only blood was sampled; tissue repertoires likely differ. Sequencing depth was a factor that was expected to affect clonotype sharing among donors.

The sorted-subset replicate PCRs were given about 200 ng DNA, which is approximately 30,000 T cell genomes. The table came from immunoSEQ multiplex PCR; TCRdb's copy has only in-frame clones and leaves some out. The sample holds about 670,000 clones; about two thirds are singletons and the top ten take 1.8%. The V end was cut by 3 bases, the J end by 1 base, with 8 bases between. Looked up from germline, CDR1 is MGHRA and CDR2 is YSYEKL. This CDR3 has 14 amino acids. Concerning this clone itself: Its antigen is unknown. At the DNA level, this CDR3 is encoded by other sequences in the same sample as well.

The clonotype was recovered from a woman younger than 45 in good health. V is TRBV4-1 and J is TRBJ2-3; D is perhaps TRBD2 (5 bases). The sequencing input was memory CD4+ T cells sorted from blood. Subset noted: CD45RA-negative fraction. Here the CDR3 DNA reads TGCGCCAGCAGCCACCCCGGGGGCACAGATACGCAGTATTTT. It encodes CASSHPGGTDTQYF.